The T cell receptor beta chain under discussion was sequenced for a study of blood T cell repertoires in COVID-19. This clone appeared a few times. Authors' data handling: Estimation of nucleated cell counts was performed using reference gene primer amplification. Produced via immunoSEQ multiplex PCR; TCRdb's table is partial and in-frame only. V and J calls and clone size come straight from that table; D and trimming were deduced from the DNA. The sample consists of about 39,000 clones, approximately 85% of them appearing once. The receptor comes from a man aged 55 to 70 with acute or convalescent COVID-19. The sample taken for sequencing was peripheral blood.

The CDR3 DNA reads as TGTGCCAGCAGTGGTCTTGAACAGGGCCAGCCCCAGCATTTT. Amino acids: CASSGLEQGQPQHF. V is TRBV2 and J is TRBJ1-5, with D perhaps TRBD1 (6 bases). Trimming pared 4 bases from V and 7 bases from J, leaving 14 bases between. The CDR3 consists of 14 residues. CDR1 is SNHLY, CDR2 FYNNEI, per germline.